Shown below are 24 T cell receptor beta chains from a single sample sequenced in a study of blood T cell repertoires in COVID-19. Sequenced by immunoSEQ multiplex PCR; TCRdb stores in-frame clones only, minus some. The sample yields around 190,000 clones, 65% to 85% seen once. Input material: PBMCs or T cells enriched from blood (not recorded which). All receptors come from a woman in her twenties or thirties who had been exposed to COVID-19.

The chain couples TRBV3-1 (or the pseudogene TRBV3-2) to TRBJ2-7; 7 positions match TRBD1. V lost 0 bases and J lost 4; bases outside the gene matches: 12. The CDR3 contains 17 residues. Germline values: CDR1 LGHDT, CDR2 YNNKEL (reference sequence). The CDR3 sequence is CASSQDPHRGEGYEQYF. CDR3 sequence (DNA): TGTGCCAGCAGCCAAGACCCTCACAGGGGAGAGGGGTACGAGCAGTACTTC.

V and J are TRBV7-9 and TRBJ1-5; D is perhaps TRBD1 (5 bases). Germline V lookup: CDR1 SEHNR, CDR2 FQNEAQ (reference sequence). This CDR3 is built from 14 residues. V lost 7 bases and J lost 1, with 11 bases in between. CDR3 sequence (DNA): TGTGCCAGCACGGCGGGGGGAAGCAATCAGCCCCAGCATTTT. Its protein product is CASTAGGSNQPQHF.

This clone was detected only once. The CDR3: CASSPTANSYEQYF. The CDR3 DNA is TGTGCCAGCAGCCCGACAGCAAACTCCTACGAGCAGTACTTC. J is TRBJ2-7 and V is TRBV2; TRBD1 is a possible D gene (5 bases). The CDR3 is 14 amino acids. The V and J ends lost 6 bases and 0 bases respectively, with 12 bases between them. Germline CDR1 reads SNHLY; CDR2 reads FYNNEI.

The chain carries TRBV7-9 and TRBJ2-5; 7 nucleotides agree with TRBD2. Germline V gives CDR1 SEHNR, CDR2 FQNEAQ (reference sequence). V was pared by 7 bases and J by 3 bases, with 2 bases of the junction left unmatched. This CDR3 is 12 amino acids long. CDR3 nucleotide sequence: TGTGCCAGCAAACGGGGGGAAGAGACCCAGTACTTC. Amino acid sequence: CASKRGEETQYF.

V and J are TRBV7-2 and TRBJ2-1; perhaps TRBD2 as D (5 bases). CDR3 size: 13 residues. CDR1 SGHTA and CDR2 FQGNSA come from the germline V gene. V was cut by 6 bases and J by 8 bases, with 14 bases left in between. The DNA for the CDR3 is TGTGCCAGCAGGACAACTATGGGAGATGAGCAGTTCTTC. Translating gives CASRTTMGDEQFF.

V is TRBV5-6 and J is TRBJ1-1; the match to TRBD1 covers 8 bases. Germline-derived CDR1 and CDR2 are SGHDT and YYEEEE. J was trimmed by 7 bases and V by 0 bases; bases with no gene match: 5. The CDR3 extends over 14 amino acids. CDR3 residues: CASSLEQGVIEAFF. The CDR3 DNA follows: TGTGCCAGCAGCTTGGAACAGGGGGTGATTGAAGCTTTCTTT.

CDR3: CASSQAGNTNYGYTF. Written as DNA, the CDR3 is TGCGCCAGCAGCCAAGCGGGGAACACTAACTATGGCTACACCTTC. This rearrangement joins TRBV4-3 to TRBJ1-2; D is undetermined. The CDR3 sequence is 15 residues long. Germline lookup yields CDR1 LGHNA and CDR2 YSLEER. Trimming removed 1 base from V and 0 bases from J, with 9 bases in between.

V and J are TRBV19 and TRBJ1-5, with D maybe TRBD1 (5 bases). The V and J ends lost 3 bases and 6 bases respectively, with 6 bases between them. Germline V gives CDR1 LNHDA, CDR2 SQIVND (reference sequence). This CDR3 comprises 12 residues. CDR3 coding DNA: TGTGCCAGTAGTATCAGGGCTCAGCCCCAGCATTTT. It translates to CASSIRAQPQHF.

V gene TRBV12-3 or TRBV12-4 combines with J gene TRBJ2-1, with TRBD2 as a possible D gene (5 bases). V was cut by 10 bases and J by 3 bases, with 13 bases left in between. This CDR3 region has 13 residues. The CDR3 is CAIPTGDYNEQFF. Written as DNA, the CDR3 is TGTGCCATACCTACCGGGGACTACAATGAGCAGTTCTTC.

The J gene is TRBJ1-1, the V gene TRBV19; D gene ambiguous. The V end was cut by 1 base, the J end by 7 bases, with 10 bases between. The CDR3 is made up of 13 amino acids. Germline CDR1 reads LNHDA; CDR2 reads SQIVND (reference sequence). The CDR3 nucleotides read TGTGCCAGTAGTATAGCCCTACTTAATGAAGCTTTCTTT. Its translation: CASSIALLNEAFF. Full variable domain (remainder filled in from reference TRBV19 and TRBJ1-1): DGGITQSPKYLFRKEGQNVTLSCEQNLNHDAMYWYRQDPGQGLRLIYYSQIVNDFQKGDIAEGYSVSREKKESFPLTVTSAQKNPTAFYLCASSIALLNEAFFGQGTRLTVV.

The V and J genes are TRBV18 and TRBJ2-7; perhaps TRBD1 as D (6 bases). CDR3 size: 15 residues. Trimming took off 4 bases at V and 1 base at J, with 14 bases between the two ends. Germline lookup yields CDR1 KGHSH and CDR2 LQKENI. The CDR3: CASSLGRQGSYEQYF. In DNA, the CDR3 is TGTGCCAGCTCACTCGGCCGGCAGGGGTCCTACGAGCAGTACTTC.

The chain has TRBV24-1 and TRBJ2-5, with D hard to call. The V end lost 4 bases, the J end lost 2 bases, and 4 bases lay between the germline ends. Germline CDR1 is KGHDR and CDR2 is SFDVKD. This CDR3 contains 12 residues. As DNA, the CDR3 is TGTGCCACCAGTGACTTACAAGAGACCCAGTACTTC. It specifies CATSDLQETQYF.

The chain combines TRBV5-6 with TRBJ2-1; 7 bases map to TRBD2. Germline V gene data show CDR1 as SGHDT and CDR2 as YYEEEE. J lost 4 bases, V lost 2 bases, and 9 bases had no gene match. This CDR3 has 16 residues. CDR3 amino acids: CASSFFAVAGYNEQFF. CDR3 in DNA: TGTGCCAGCAGCTTTTTTGCGGTAGCGGGTTACAATGAGCAGTTCTTC.

The chain links TRBV12-3 or TRBV12-4 to TRBJ1-2; D is uncertain. This CDR3 has 13 amino acids. Trimming took off 1 base at V and 8 bases at J, with 11 bases between the two ends. The CDR3 loop is CASSLGSLGGYTF. The DNA of the CDR3 is TGTGCCAGCAGTTTAGGCAGCCTCGGGGGCTACACCTTC.

V gene TRBV6-6 combines with J gene TRBJ2-2; D perhaps matches TRBD2 (6 bases). This CDR3 spans 17 amino acids. Germline CDR1 MNHNY, CDR2 SVGAGI (reference sequence). V shed 6 bases and J shed 4 bases, with 21 bases lying between them. Here the CDR3 DNA reads TGTGCCAGCAGCCGAATTTTGCAGCGGCGGGGCACCGGGGAGCTGTTTTTT. Protein product: CASSRILQRRGTGELFF.

The J gene is TRBJ2-3, the V gene TRBV6-2 or TRBV6-3, with D possibly TRBD2 on 6 matching bases. The CDR3 has 14 residues. Germline V CDR1 and CDR2: MNHEY, SVGEGT. V lost 3 bases to trimming and J lost 5 bases, with 12 bases between them. This chain's CDR3 is CASSYGGGGDTQYF. As DNA, the CDR3 is TGTGCCAGCAGTTATGGTGGGGGAGGAGATACGCAGTATTTT.

The V gene is TRBV5-1, the J gene TRBJ2-5; 7 positions agree with TRBD1. This CDR3 is 21 amino acids long. Looked up from germline, CDR1 is SGHRS and CDR2 is YFSETQ. V was pared by 3 bases and J by 0 bases, with 23 bases of the junction left unmatched. In nucleotides, the CDR3 is TGCGCCAGCAGCTCGCCCCTGACAGGGCAGTGGGTATCGGCGGACCAAGAGACCCAGTACTTC. Translated: CASSSPLTGQWVSADQETQYF.

The chain uses TRBV27 and TRBJ1-5; 9 nucleotides align to TRBD1. Looked up from germline, CDR1 is MNHEY and CDR2 is SMNVEV (reference sequence). The CDR3 runs to 14 residues. V lost 4 bases, J lost 6 bases, and 4 bases stayed unmatched. The CDR3 loop is CASSYGTGTQPQHF. The CDR3 DNA is TGTGCCAGCAGTTATGGGACAGGGACTCAGCCCCAGCATTTT.

The rearrangement links TRBV14 to TRBJ1-1, with 10 bases lining up with TRBD1. The CDR3 is 17 residues long. The J segment lost 1 base and the V segment lost 3 bases, leaving 8 bases of the junction unmatched. Germline-derived CDR1 and CDR2 are SGHDN and FVKESK. The CDR3, as DNA: TGTGCCAGCAGCCAGCTTCCGGGACAGGGGACGAACACTGAAGCTTTCTTT. Its translation is CASSQLPGQGTNTEAFF.

The V gene is TRBV6-5, the J gene TRBJ1-4; 9 bases fit TRBD1. In germline, CDR1 is MNHEY, CDR2 SVGAGI. The ends lost 6 bases at V and 8 bases at J; junction bases unmatched: 4. The CDR3 has 13 residues. The CDR3 reads CASRGQGGEKLFF. The DNA of the CDR3 is TGTGCCAGCAGGGGACAGGGCGGGGAAAAACTGTTTTTT.

This sequence joins TRBV5-1 and TRBJ2-5, with 7 bases lining up with TRBD1. Germline-derived CDR1 and CDR2 are SGHRS and YFSETQ. There are 17 residues in the CDR3. J lost 2 bases, V lost 4 bases, and 14 bases had no gene match. This CDR3 reads CASSSSPGTAKQETQYF. DNA of the CDR3: TGCGCCAGCAGCAGTTCACCTGGGACAGCTAAACAAGAGACCCAGTACTTC.

This chain joins TRBV27 and TRBJ1-6; 10 nucleotides line up with TRBD1. Germline loops: CDR1 MNHEY, CDR2 SMNVEV (reference sequence). This CDR3 comprises 12 residues. The ends lost 4 bases at V and 15 bases at J; junction bases unmatched: 3. The CDR3 nucleotides read TGTGCCAGCAGTTGGGACAGGGGATACCTCCACTTT. It encodes CASSWDRGYLHF.

This rearrangement joins TRBV5-1 to TRBJ2-1; no firm D call. V was cut by 7 bases and J by 5 bases, with 7 bases left in between. The germline V gene encodes CDR1 SGHRS and CDR2 YFSETQ. This CDR3 is 11 amino acids long. Here the CDR3 reads CASGEDNEQFF. The CDR3 bases are TGCGCCAGCGGTGAGGACAATGAGCAGTTCTTC.

This chain links TRBV20-1 with TRBJ1-2; tentative D call: TRBD1 (5 bases). The V and J ends lost 3 bases and 6 bases respectively, with 14 bases between them. Germline V gene data show CDR1 as DFQATT and CDR2 as SNEGSKA (reference sequence). The CDR3 has 13 residues. The DNA of the CDR3 is TGCAGTGCTAGTCGTGCAGGGAAAGATGGCTACACCTTC. As protein: CSASRAGKDGYTF.